This is a list of T cell receptor beta chains from one sample in a study of shared clonotypes between healthy human individuals. TCRdb's copy holds only in-frame clones and misses some; the assay was immunoSEQ multiplex PCR. The sample shows fewer than 1.8 million clones, approximately 98.5% of them seen only once. Sequenced material: naive CD4+ T cells sorted from blood. These receptors originate from a man under 40 in good health. Both conserved end residues are part of each CDR3. A D gene is named only where the DNA matches it firmly. The size of a clone is reported for some rows only, either as once, few or many, or as a class for expanded clones.

V gene	J gene	clone size	D gene	CDR3 DNA	CDR3 protein
TRBV5-4	TRBJ2-5	NA	TRBD1	TGTGCCAGCATTGGACAGGGAAAGGGAGAGACCCAGTACTTC	CASIGQGKGETQYF
TRBV7-9	TRBJ1-4	NA	NA	TGTGCCAGCAGCTCTGGGGGAGGGACCCTGTTTTTT	CASSSGGGTLFF
TRBV5-4	TRBJ2-1	NA	NA	TGTGCCAGCAGCTTGATCGGTCGGAGGAGCTCCTACAATGAGCAGTTCTTC	CASSLIGRRSSYNEQFF
TRBV20-1	TRBJ2-7	NA	NA	TGCAGTGCTAGAGATGCCACTCGGGTCAGATTC	CSARDATRVRF
TRBV20-1	TRBJ1-1	NA	NA	TGCAGTGCCGACAGGAAAATCAAAGCTTTCTTT	CSADRKIKAFF
TRBV19	TRBJ2-7	NA	NA	TGTGCCAGTAGCGGGGACCACTCCTACGAGCAGTACTTC	CASSGDHSYEQYF
TRBV7-9	TRBJ1-2	NA	NA	TGTGCCAGCAGCTGGCGGGACATCCTCTTGTATGGCTACACCTTC	CASSWRDILLYGYTF
TRBV2	TRBJ1-1	NA	TRBD1	TGTGCCAGAGACACCCGACAGGGCTCAACGAACACTGAAGCTTTCTTT	CARDTRQGSTNTEAFF
TRBV9	TRBJ2-5	NA	NA	TGTGCCAGCAGCGTAGAAAAGGGATCCCAGTACTTC	CASSVEKGSQYF
TRBV5-1	TRBJ2-3	NA	TRBD2	TGCGCCAGCAGCCCAGGGACTAGCGGCCCAGATACGCAGTATTTT	CASSPGTSGPDTQYF
TRBV19	TRBJ1-2	NA	NA	TGTGCCAGTAGACCCTCGGGGGTAGAGTATGGCTACACCTTC	CASRPSGVEYGYTF
TRBV28	TRBJ1-1	NA	NA	TGTGCCAGCGCGTATAAGAACACTGAAGCTTTCTTT	CASAYKNTEAFF
TRBV9	TRBJ2-1	NA	NA	TGTGCCAGCAGCCGCACCACGGGAGGGGGCGGTGAGCAGTTCTTC	CASSRTTGGGGEQFF
TRBV6-1	TRBJ2-7	once	NA	TGTGCCAGCGGGGAGGCCTACGAGCAGTACTTC	CASGEAYEQYF
TRBV28	TRBJ1-4	NA	NA	TGTGCCAGCAGCCCGGGGACAACTAATGAAAAACTGTTTTTT	CASSPGTTNEKLFF
TRBV14	TRBJ1-1	once	NA	TGTGCCAGCAGCCAAGACCTGAACACTGAAGCTTTCTTT	CASSQDLNTEAFF
TRBV19	TRBJ2-7	NA	NA	TGTGCCAGTAGTACCCAGAGGAGGGCCAACTACGAGCAGTACTTC	CASSTQRRANYEQYF
TRBV28	TRBJ2-5	NA	NA	TGTGCCAGCAGTTCAGGCGGGGAGACCCAGTACTTC	CASSSGGETQYF
TRBV7-2	TRBJ2-1	NA	TRBD2	TGTGCCAGCAGCGCTACCGGGACTAGCGTTTACAATGAGCAGTTCTTC	CASSATGTSVYNEQFF
TRBV5-1	TRBJ2-1	NA	TRBD2	TGCGCCAGCAGCTCTCTAGCGGGAGTGTACAATGAGCAGTTCTTC	CASSSLAGVYNEQFF
TRBV19	TRBJ2-1	NA	NA	TGTGCCAGTAGCAACAGGTCTGGCGATGAGCAGTTCTTC	CASSNRSGDEQFF
TRBV7-2	TRBJ2-1	NA	TRBD2	TGTGCCAGCAGCTTGCACGGACTAGCGGGAGTTGAGCAGTTCTTC	CASSLHGLAGVEQFF
TRBV29-1	TRBJ2-5	NA	NA	TGCAGCGGGGCGGTGGCCGTGGGTGAGACCCAGTACTTC	CSGAVAVGETQYF
TRBV15	TRBJ1-1	NA	NA	TGTGCCACCAGCAGAGATATAAACACTGAAGCTTTCTTT	CATSRDINTEAFF
TRBV5-1	TRBJ2-7	NA	NA	TGCGCCAGCAGCTTTCCGGGACGGACCTACGAGCAGTACTTC	CASSFPGRTYEQYF